A single sample is the source of the 20 T cell receptor beta chains below, sequenced in a study of blood T cell repertoires in COVID-19 (dated by TCRdb to the early 2020s). Libraries were built with the immunoSEQ multiplex PCR assay. The source is immuneACCESS, and TCRdb retained only in-frame sequences with V and J called. Part of the clones is not carried over; for the studies checked, unresolved V genes explain less than half of this, and the remainder is unexplained. The sample data list about 430,000 clones, and approximately 90% of these were observed just once. The ten biggest clones cover approximately 1.5% of the sample. Sequencing was performed on PBMCs or T cells enriched from blood (not recorded which). Receptors originate from a woman under 30 who had been exposed to COVID-19.

The chain recombines TRBV5-5 with TRBJ1-4; TRBD1 is a possible D gene (6 bases). Germline V CDR1 and CDR2: SGHKS, YYEKEE (reference sequence). The CDR3 is 15 residues long. Trimming cost V 1 base and J 5 bases, with 12 bases left between them. CDR3 amino acids: CASSLKAGVNEKLFF. DNA of the CDR3: TGTGCCAGCAGCTTGAAGGCAGGGGTCAATGAAAAACTGTTTTTT.

The chain links TRBV5-4 to TRBJ1-2; D is unclear. V was cut by 4 bases and J by 4 bases, with 17 bases left in between. This CDR3 has 15 amino acids. Germline-derived CDR1 and CDR2 are SGHNT and YYREEE (reference sequence). The chain's CDR3 is CASSPGWSSLYGYTF. The DNA of the CDR3 is TGTGCCAGCAGCCCGGGGTGGTCCAGCCTCTATGGCTACACCTTC.

The chain employs TRBV13 and TRBJ1-3; 8 bases fit TRBD1. There are 14 residues in the CDR3. The germline gives CDR1 PRHDT, CDR2 FYEKMQ (reference sequence). Trimming at V came to 3 bases and at J to 8 bases, leaving 6 bases not matched to a gene. The CDR3 DNA reads TGTGCCAGCAGCTTCGTACAGGGGGGCGACACCATATATTTT. It specifies CASSFVQGGDTIYF.

The CDR3 coding sequence is TGCAGCGTTGGTCAGGGGTTAAACTATGGCTACACCTTC. It is translated as CSVGQGLNYGYTF. The chain is built from TRBV29-1 and TRBJ1-2; perhaps TRBD1 as D (6 bases). V was pared by 4 bases and J by 2 bases, with 11 bases between. CDR3 length: 13 amino acids. Germline CDR1 SQVTM, CDR2 ANQGSEA.

The chain is built from TRBV4-1 and TRBJ1-4; D call uncertain. The V end lost 9 bases, the J end lost 0 bases, and 11 bases lay between the germline ends. The V gene's germline CDR1 is MGHRA and CDR2 YSYEKL. The CDR3 sequence is 14 residues long. DNA of the CDR3: TGCGCCAGTTCCTTCCTTGCAACTAATGAAAAACTGTTTTTT. It yields the protein CASSFLATNEKLFF.

This clone has just one count. The chain recombines TRBV9 with TRBJ2-7; D remains unclear. The CDR3 is 14 residues long. Trimming shortened V by 2 bases and J by 3 bases, and 12 bases separated the two germline ends. Germline CDR1 SGDLS, CDR2 YYNGEE. CDR3 in amino acids: CASSVTPTFYEQYF. The CDR3, as DNA: TGTGCCAGCAGCGTTACCCCTACTTTCTACGAGCAGTACTTC. The complete variable domain, with remaining parts taken from reference TRBV9 and TRBJ2-7, reads DSGVTQTPKHLITATGQRVTLRCSPRSGDLSVYWYQQSLDQGLQFLIQYYNGEERAKGNILERFSAQQFPDLHSELNLSSLELGDSALYFCASSVTPTFYEQYFGPGTRLTVT.

Comments on this clone: Because the CDR3's place on the DNA is in doubt, the DNA is left out and the CDR3 is given as listed by TCRdb. The chain couples TRBV5-6 to TRBJ2-7; the listed D gene, TRBD1, was not tested against the DNA. Including both end residues, the CDR3 is 16 amino acids long. The germline CDR1 and CDR2 sequences are SGHDT and YYEEEE. CDR3 sequence reads: CASSFGPGQITYEQYF.

This sequence joins TRBV3-1 (or the pseudogene TRBV3-2) and TRBJ1-1, with D perhaps TRBD1 (6 bases). V lost 1 base to trimming and J lost 5 bases, with 14 bases between them. The CDR3 extends over 15 amino acids. Germline loops: CDR1 LGHDT, CDR2 YNNKEL (reference sequence). CDR3 sequence: CASSQGQGQRTEAFF. CDR3 in DNA: TGTGCCAGCAGCCAAGGGCAGGGGCAAAGAACTGAAGCTTTCTTT.

The genes are TRBV11-2 and TRBJ2-5; 10 nucleotides align to TRBD1. This CDR3 contains 14 residues. The trim removed 6 bases at V and 4 bases at J, leaving 5 bases unmatched. CDR1 is SGHAT, CDR2 FQNNGV, per germline. In nucleotides, the CDR3 is TGTGCCAGCAGGAGTAGGACAGGGGGAGAGACCCAGTACTTC. The encoded protein is CASRSRTGGETQYF.

The chain links TRBV29-1 to TRBJ2-5, with 8 nucleotides matching TRBD2. Losses at the gene ends were 5 bases for V and 4 bases for J; bases not matched to a gene: 9. The CDR3 runs to 14 residues. CDR1 is SQVTM, CDR2 ANQGSEA, per germline. CDR3 DNA: TGCAGCGTTCCCGGGAGGGGGGGCCGAGAGACCCAGTACTTC. Translation: CSVPGRGGRETQYF.

V is TRBV27 and J is TRBJ2-1; D unresolved. Trimming removed 5 bases at V and 8 bases at J, with 13 bases between. This CDR3 has 13 amino acids. Germline V CDR1 and CDR2: MNHEY, SMNVEV (reference sequence). CDR3 DNA: TGTGCCAGCAGTCCGCAGACTTGGGATGAGCAGTTCTTC. Its translation: CASSPQTWDEQFF.

This chain links TRBV2 with TRBJ2-3; D unclear. The V end lost 7 bases, the J end lost 3 bases, and 11 bases lay between the germline ends. The length of the CDR3 is 13 residues. Per the germline V gene, CDR1 is SNHLY and CDR2 is FYNNEI. CDR3 in amino acids: CASKQVLTDTQYF. The CDR3 DNA reads as TGTGCCAGCAAGCAGGTTCTGACAGATACGCAGTATTTT.

The rearrangement uses TRBV7-2 and TRBJ1-3, with a tentative D call TRBD1 (6 bases). The germline V gene has CDR1 SGHTA and CDR2 FQGNSA. The CDR3 length is 15 residues. V shed 4 bases and J shed 2 bases, with 12 bases lying between them. CDR3 sequence: CASSSMGAPGNTIYF. The CDR3 DNA reads as TGTGCCAGCAGCTCCATGGGGGCTCCTGGAAACACCATATATTTT.

The J gene is TRBJ2-7, the V gene TRBV7-2; 11 bases are a match to TRBD1. This CDR3 is 14 amino acids long. Germline V lookup: CDR1 SGHTA, CDR2 FQGNSA. The V segment lost 3 bases and the J segment 5 bases; nucleotides outside the gene matches: 3. CDR3 in amino acids: CASSLDRGLNEQYF. CDR3 nucleotide sequence: TGTGCCAGCAGCTTGGACAGGGGGCTGAACGAGCAGTACTTC.

The CDR3: CASSPLNGKSDTQYF. CDR3 sequence (DNA): TGTGCCAGCTCACCACTGAACGGGAAGTCAGATACGCAGTATTTT. V is TRBV18 and J is TRBJ2-3, with a tentative D call TRBD2 (5 bases). There are 15 residues in the CDR3. Germline CDR1 is KGHSH and CDR2 is LQKENI. Trimming stripped 1 base from V and 4 bases from J, with 12 bases between. The full variable domain, rest sourced from reference TRBV18 and TRBJ2-3, is NAGVMQNPRHLVRRRGQEARLRCSPMKGHSHVYWYRQLPEEGLKFMVYLQKENIIDESGMPKERFSAEFPKEGPSILRIQQVVRGDSAAYFCASSPLNGKSDTQYFGPGTRLTVL.

This chain links TRBV2 with TRBJ1-6; weak D call: TRBD1 (6 bases). Germline V CDR1 and CDR2: SNHLY, FYNNEI. V gave up 8 bases and J gave up 7 bases, with 15 bases separating them. There are 14 residues in the CDR3. The CDR3 region has the DNA TGTGCCAGCCTCGCGCAGGACAGCAATTCACCCCTCCACTTT. It encodes CASLAQDSNSPLHF. Full variable domain (rest looked up from reference TRBV2 and TRBJ1-6): EPEVTQTPSHQVTQMGQEVILRCVPISNHLYFYWYRQILGQKVEFLVSFYNNEISEKSEIFDDQFSVERPDGSNFTLKIRSTKLEDSAMYFCASLAQDSNSPLHFGNGTRLTVT.

V is TRBV18 and J is TRBJ2-1, with TRBD2 identical over 9 bases. The germline V gene has CDR1 KGHSH and CDR2 LQKENI. V was pared by 3 bases and J by 5 bases, with 8 bases of the junction left unmatched. The CDR3 is 16 residues long. CDR3 nucleotide sequence: TGTGCCAGCTCACCCCCGACTAGCGGAAGCAACAATGAGCAGTTCTTC. This codes for CASSPPTSGSNNEQFF.

The rearrangement uses TRBV7-2 and TRBJ2-7; TRBD2 aligns across 10 bases. The CDR3 is 15 residues long. Germline V gene sequence: CDR1 SGHTA, CDR2 FQGNSA. The V and J ends lost 9 bases and 0 bases, in that order; junction bases with no gene match: 8. Here the CDR3 reads CASLPGLAYSYEQYF. The CDR3 DNA sequence: TGTGCCAGTCTACCGGGACTAGCGTACTCCTACGAGCAGTACTTC.

The V gene is TRBV19, the J gene TRBJ1-5; maybe TRBD1 (6 bases). Germline lookup yields CDR1 LNHDA and CDR2 SQIVND (reference sequence). V lost 3 bases and J 5 bases, leaving 20 bases between the germline ends. This CDR3 has 17 residues. The DNA of the CDR3 is TGTGCCAGTAGTATCGAGGGGGTAGGGATCGGAGATCAGCCCCAGCATTTT. Amino acid sequence: CASSIEGVGIGDQPQHF.

The CDR3 nucleotides are TGTGCCAGCAGCTTGGCCGGAGCGGGAGGTCAGGAGACCCAGTACTTC. This translates into CASSLAGAGGQETQYF. The chain combines TRBV5-4 with TRBJ2-5; 9 nucleotides agree with TRBD2. Losses at the gene ends were 0 bases for V and 5 bases for J; bases not matched to a gene: 8. CDR1 and CDR2 from the germline V gene are SGHNT and YYREEE (reference sequence). The CDR3 has 16 amino acids.